This TCR beta chain was observed in a study of CD8 T cells in Susac syndrome. As for this clonotype: Its antigen is undetermined.

When the RNA was reverse transcribed, random hexamers were used with an input of roughly 0.5 to 1 ug. The CDR3 of TCR beta was amplified by immunoSEQ multiplex PCR across 54 Vbeta and 13 Jbeta. Each CDR3 protein gets one entry after TCRdb re-called the immunoSEQ multiplex PCR reads with MiXCR. The data contain about 280,000 distinct CDR3 sequences, approximately 85% of them singletons. The T cells that were sequenced for TCR beta were CD8+ and CD4+ cells from blood. TEMRA cells underwent FACS enrichment and CD8+ and CD4+ T cells underwent negative isolation. Points from the study as a whole: Acknowledgment was made by the study that its TCR sequencing and HLA analysis involved a relatively small number of individuals.

The clonotype originates from a human donor with multiple sclerosis. The sequenced sample consisted of CD8+ T cells from PBMCs.

The CDR3 bases are TGCGCCAGCAGCCAAGTTTATATCCTAGGCACTGAGCAGTTCTTC. This translates into CASSQVYILGTEQFF. The chain uses TRBV4-1 and TRBJ2-1, with no clear D. The CDR3 covers 15 residues. The ends were cut back, 1 base at V and 9 bases at J, with 16 bases in the middle. Per germline, CDR1 MGHRA and CDR2 YSYEKL.